This passage covers 31 T cell receptor delta chains from one sample sequenced in a study of gamma-delta chains in newborns, infants, children. TCRdb processed the reads again with the CATT caller. The data contain approximately 5,000 delta-chain clones, approximately 5.6% of them singletons. Input material: blood. These receptors were obtained from a child who was a newborn, infant or young child, either healthy, febrile or measles-vaccinated (not recorded which).

This clone is termed medium-sized. Other DNA sequences in the sample encode the same CDR3. The rearrangement links TRDV2 to TRDJ1; 8 bases map to TRDD3. J was trimmed by 3 bases and V by 1 base; bases with no gene match: 12. This CDR3 spans 17 amino acids. Germline CDR1 is GEAIGNYY and CDR2 is EKD. The CDR3 spells CACDTPWGDKMADKLIF. The DNA for the CDR3 is TGTGCCTGTGACACTCCCTGGGGGGATAAAATGGCCGATAAACTCATCTTT.

A few counts support this clone. A much larger clone differs by one base, so this may be a read error. The J gene is TRDJ1, the V gene TRDV2; the match to TRDD3 covers 7 bases. CDR1 and CDR2 from the germline V gene are GEAIGNYY and EKD. The CDR3 is 17 residues long. CDR3 sequence: CASDTVGIMRYTDKLIF. DNA of the CDR3: TGTGCCAGTGACACCGTGGGGATAATGAGGTACACCGATAAACTCATCTTT.

A note on this clone: Given a much more abundant clone one base away, this may be a read error. As DNA, the CDR3 is TGTGCCTGTGACCCCCTGGGGCTCCACACCGATAAACTCATCTTT. Its protein is CACDPLGLHTDKLIF. The J gene is TRDJ1, the V gene TRDV2; D possibly corresponds to TRDD3 (6 bases). Trimming stripped 3 bases from V and 0 bases from J, with 13 bases between. Germline V CDR1 and CDR2: GEAIGNYY, EKD. This CDR3 comprises 15 residues.

This clone rates as medium-sized. The gene calls are TRDV2 and TRDJ1; either TRDD2 or TRDD3 may supply D (5 bases each). V shed 1 base and J shed 2 bases, with 31 bases lying between them. Per germline, CDR1 GEAIGNYY and CDR2 EKD. The CDR3 loop spans 21 amino acids. In DNA, the CDR3 is TGTGCCTGTGACACTCCTTGGGGCTCTTCCGGCGGGGCCATTCGTACCGATAAACTCATCTTT. Translation: CACDTPWGSSGGAIRTDKLIF.

As concerns this clone: With a far larger clone one base away, a read error is the likely cause. The chain recombines TRDV2 with TRDJ2; 9 nucleotides line up with TRDD3. CDR1 is GEAIGNYY and CDR2 is EKD in the germline V gene. The CDR3 consists of 16 residues. The V segment lost 2 bases and the J segment 0 bases; nucleotides outside the gene matches: 3. CDR3 coding DNA: TGTGCCTGTGACATCGTGGGGGATACTTTGACAGCACAACTCTTCTTT. This encodes CACDIVGDTLTAQLFF.

By sample share, this clone is medium-sized. The rearrangement links TRDV2 to TRDJ1, with D maybe TRDD3 (6 bases). V lost 0 bases and J 0 bases, leaving 19 bases between the germline ends. In germline, CDR1 is GEAIGNYY, CDR2 EKD. The CDR3 covers 18 residues. The CDR3 sequence is CACDTVSGTGGHTDKLIF. In DNA, the CDR3 is TGTGCCTGTGACACCGTTTCCGGGACGGGGGGACACACCGATAAACTCATCTTT.

This clone was seen only a few times. The chain carries TRDV2 and TRDJ3; 8 bases align to TRDD3. From germline, CDR1 is GEAIGNYY and CDR2 EKD. Trimming at V came to 0 bases and at J to 0 bases, leaving 9 bases not matched to a gene. This CDR3 is 20 amino acids long. DNA of the CDR3: TGTGCCTGTGACACCGGGTTTGGGGGATCCGCCTCCTGGGACACCCGACAGATGTTTTTC. Protein product: CACDTGFGGSASWDTRQMFF.

For this clone: Since a much larger clone is just one base distant, this may be a read error. The V call is TRDV2, the J call TRDJ2, with D possibly TRDD3 on 6 matching bases. TCRdb is silent on the J gene; assignment here came from matching the DNA to germline. The V gene's germline CDR1 is GEAIGNYY and CDR2 EKD. There are 20 residues in the CDR3. Trimming cost V 3 bases and J 3 bases, with 28 bases left between them. CDR3 coding DNA: TGTGCCTGTGACCCGGTTGTACTGAGGGATATTCTCAGTATGACAGCACAACTCTTCTTT. Its protein product is CACDPVVLRDILSMTAQLFF.

Regarding this clone: This could be a read error, since a much larger clone is one nucleotide away. This sequence joins TRDV2 and TRDJ1; 11 nucleotides align to TRDD3. Germline V lookup: CDR1 GEAIGNYY, CDR2 EKD. The CDR3 has 16 amino acids. CDR3 DNA: TGTGCCTGTGGCACCGTGGGGGATACGTACACCGATAAACTCATCTTT. Translation gives CACGTVGDTYTDKLIF.

In the case of this clone: A read error may be the cause here, since a much bigger clone is one base away. Other DNA sequences within the sample encode an identical CDR3. V usage is TRDV2 and J usage is TRDJ1; 8 bases are a match to TRDD3. V was clipped by 4 bases and J by 8 bases; unmatched bases: 17. The germline V gene encodes CDR1 GEAIGNYY and CDR2 EKD. The CDR3 is made up of 16 amino acids. The chain's CDR3 is CACDLLGGQPGDKLIF. CDR3 in DNA: TGTGCCTGTGATCTACTGGGGGGACAGCCGGGCGACAAACTCATCTTT.

The DNA of the CDR3 is TGTGCCTGTGACCCCCTTCCGAATACTGGGGAAGGAGTGGGGGACACCCCGCAGGCCACCGATAAACTCATCTTT. Its translation is CACDPLPNTGEGVGDTPQATDKLIF. V and J are TRDV2 and TRDJ1; possibly TRDD3 for D (7 bases). From germline, CDR1 is GEAIGNYY and CDR2 EKD. Trimming took off 3 bases at V and 1 base at J, with 44 bases between the two ends. CDR3 length equals 25 residues.

In its sample, this clone was seen a few times. TCRdb has a much larger clone's protein, which differs at residue 5 from the translation of this DNA, likely because of a read error; what is shown is the protein translated from the DNA. The rearrangement joins TRDV2 to TRDJ1, with 11 bases identical to TRDD3. The CDR3 sequence is 18 residues long. The V gene's germline CDR1 is GEAIGNYY and CDR2 EKD. V gave up 3 bases and J gave up 0 bases; unmatched junction bases: 11. CDR3 bases: TGTGCCTGTGACGTTATTATGGGGGATACGCGTAACACCGATAAACTCATCTTT. Translating gives CACDVIMGDTRNTDKLIF.

In its sample, this clone was seen a few times. The chain joins TRDV2 to TRDJ1; 9 bases agree with TRDD3. Germline-derived CDR1 and CDR2 are GEAIGNYY and EKD. V shed 0 bases and J 4 bases; nucleotides not matched to a gene: 8. The CDR3 runs to 16 residues. CDR3 loop: CACDTSLLGDIDKLIF. In DNA form, the CDR3 reads TGTGCCTGTGACACCTCTCTACTGGGGGACATCGATAAACTCATCTTT.

In its sample, this clone is medium-sized. The J gene is TRDJ1, the V gene TRDV2, with no clear D. The CDR3 covers 10 residues. V lost 0 bases and J lost 5, with 0 bases in between. Germline V gene lookup returns CDR1 GEAIGNYY and CDR2 EKD. The CDR3 reads CACDTDKLIF. The CDR3 DNA reads as TGTGCCTGTGACACCGATAAACTCATCTTT.

In its sample, this clone ranks as medium-sized. Other DNA sequences of this sample code for an identical CDR3. The genes are TRDV2 and TRDJ1, with TRDD3 matching 7 bases. CDR3 length equals 16 residues. The trim removed 4 bases at V and 0 bases at J, leaving 10 bases unmatched. Germline CDR1 reads GEAIGNYY; CDR2 reads EKD. As DNA, the CDR3 is TGTGCCTGTGATAGACTGGGGACCTCGAACACCGATAAACTCATCTTT. Protein sequence: CACDRLGTSNTDKLIF.

This clone is labeled as medium-sized. The V gene is TRDV2, the J gene TRDJ3; 9 bases are a match to TRDD3. The germline V gene has CDR1 GEAIGNYY and CDR2 EKD. This CDR3 has 18 residues. The V gene end was trimmed by 3 bases and the J gene end by 0 bases; junction bases not matched to a gene: 5. CDR3 DNA sequence: TGTGCCTGTGACCGACTGGGGGAAAGCTCCTGGGACACCCGACAGATGTTTTTC. Amino acids: CACDRLGESSWDTRQMFF.

By sample share, this clone is medium-sized. The chain uses TRDV2 and TRDJ1; 8 bases map to TRDD3. The germline V gene encodes CDR1 GEAIGNYY and CDR2 EKD. J gave up 1 base and V 3 bases, and 6 bases lay outside the gene matches. The CDR3 has 15 amino acids. CDR3 sequence reads: CACDPLGVPTDKLIF. CDR3 in DNA: TGTGCCTGTGACCCACTGGGGGTCCCCACCGATAAACTCATCTTT.

This clone was observed a handful of times. The chain carries TRDV2 and TRDJ1; a weak D match, TRDD2 (6 bases). The germline CDR1 and CDR2 sequences are GEAIGNYY and EKD. This CDR3 is built from 22 residues. The germline V and J ends were trimmed by 0 bases and 2 bases, with 33 bases remaining between them. As DNA, the CDR3 is TGTGCCTGTGACACCGGCTTCCTTTCTGCTCGCCGAACCGGGGCAATGACCGATAAACTCATCTTT. This encodes CACDTGFLSARRTGAMTDKLIF.

This clone showed up just a few times. This may arise from a read error, as a much more abundant clone is one base away. This chain joins TRDV2 and TRDJ1; 13 nucleotides align to TRDD3. The V and J ends lost 5 bases and 1 base, in that order; junction bases with no gene match: 15. This CDR3 has 19 amino acids. The V gene's germline CDR1 is GEAIGNYY and CDR2 EKD. As DNA, the CDR3 is TGTGCCTGTGCCAACCTACTGGGGGATACGCGAGGTGCCACCGATAAACTCATCTTT. Translating gives CACANLLGDTRGATDKLIF.

Points on this clone: It may be a read error: a sequence one base away is much more abundant. Other DNA sequences within the sample encode an identical CDR3. The chain recombines TRDV2 with TRDJ3, with TRDD3 matching over 9 bases. Germline V CDR1 and CDR2: GEAIGNYY, EKD. Trimming took 4 bases from V and 1 from J; bases not matched to a gene: 4. The CDR3 has 17 amino acids. CDR3 nucleotides: TGTGCCTGTGATAATACTGGGGGATCCTGGGACACCCGACAGATGTTTTTC. The encoded protein is CACDNTGGSWDTRQMFF.

This clone is deemed medium-sized (0.01 to 0.1%). Other DNA variants within this sample encode the same CDR3. CDR3 in DNA: TGTGCCTGTGACACCGTAGATACTGGGGGATACGGGAAACTCATCTTT. Amino acids: CACDTVDTGGYGKLIF. The gene calls are TRDV2 and TRDJ1, with TRDD3 matching 13 bases. The CDR3 spans 16 residues. J gave up 8 bases and V 0 bases, and 8 bases lay outside the gene matches. The germline V gene has CDR1 GEAIGNYY and CDR2 EKD.

This chain links TRDV2 with TRDJ1, with D maybe TRDD3 (6 bases). The V and J ends lost 5 bases and 1 base respectively, with 16 bases between them. The CDR3 is made up of 15 amino acids. Germline V lookup: CDR1 GEAIGNYY, CDR2 EKD. The CDR3 here is CACGSTGWGTDKLIF. In DNA, the CDR3 is TGTGCCTGTGGCTCTACTGGGTGGGGCACCGATAAACTCATCTTT.

This clone was counted a few times. A much larger clone differs by one base, so this may be a read error. The rearrangement uses TRDV2 and TRDJ1; D remains ambiguous. Germline CDR1 and CDR2: GEAIGNYY and EKD. CDR3 length: 15 residues. CDR3 nucleotides: TGTGCCTGTGACACCGTTCCGGGAGGGACCGATAGACTCATCTTT. Amino acids: CACDTVPGGTDRLIF.

This clone is labeled medium-sized. The chain has TRDV2 and TRDJ3; D gene unclear. The CDR3 consists of 18 residues. V was clipped by 0 bases and J by 0 bases, with 11 bases between them. Germline lookup yields CDR1 GEAIGNYY and CDR2 EKD. The CDR3 DNA is TGTGCCTGTGACACCGCGGGAGAACGCTCCTGGGACACCCGACAGATGTTTTTC. Translating it yields CACDTAGERSWDTRQMFF.

This clone is classed as medium-sized (0.01 to 0.1%). This chain links TRDV2 with TRDJ1; maybe TRDD1 (6 bases). The V end was cut by 3 bases, the J end by 0 bases, with 25 bases between. This CDR3 has 19 residues. Germline V gene sequence: CDR1 GEAIGNYY, CDR2 EKD. The CDR3 loop reads CACDEWETKYRAYTDKLIF. CDR3 bases: TGTGCCTGTGACGAGTGGGAGACGAAATATCGGGCGTACACCGATAAACTCATCTTT.

This clone was recorded a few times. The J gene is TRDJ3, the V gene TRDV2, with 8 nucleotides matching TRDD3. Germline V gene lookup returns CDR1 GEAIGNYY and CDR2 EKD. Trimming removed 1 base from V and 0 bases from J; junction bases left unmatched: 16. The CDR3 contains 22 residues. CDR3 bases: TGTGCCTGTGACACAGTACTGGGGGTTGACGACACGAGCTCCTGGGACACCCGACAGATGTTTTTC. Translation gives CACDTVLGVDDTSSWDTRQMFF.

About this clone: The identical CDR3 is also encoded by other nucleotide sequences in the sample. The chain links TRDV2 to TRDJ1, with TRDD3 matching 11 bases. Losses at the gene ends were 0 bases for V and 2 bases for J; bases not matched to a gene: 19. The V gene's germline CDR1 is GEAIGNYY and CDR2 EKD. CDR3 length equals 21 residues. The CDR3 region is CACDTVKVVGDTGPLTDKLIF. In DNA, the CDR3 is TGTGCCTGTGACACCGTAAAAGTGGTGGGGGATACGGGGCCCCTAACCGATAAACTCATCTTT.

A note on this clone: A read error likely explains this, since a far larger clone differs by one base. CDR3 sequence: CACDTVELGGLTAQLFF. The CDR3, as DNA: TGTGCCTGTGACACCGTAGAACTGGGGGGTTTGACAGCACAACTCTTCTTT. V and J are TRDV2 and TRDJ2, with 8 positions matching TRDD3. The CDR3 has 17 residues. Germline V CDR1 and CDR2: GEAIGNYY, EKD. The junction had 6 bases not matched to a gene; V was cut back by 0 bases and J by 1 base.

CDR3 DNA: TGTGCTCTTGGGGAACTCCCCTTCCTACGGGGGTCGTACTGGGGGATACCTAAACTCATCTTT. Encoded protein: CALGELPFLRGSYWGIPKLIF. The chain uses TRDV1 and TRDJ1; 12 bases agree with TRDD3. CDR1 and CDR2 from the germline V gene are TSWWSYY and QGS. V gave up 0 bases and J gave up 7 bases; unmatched junction bases: 21. This CDR3 comprises 21 residues.

By frequency in the sample, this clone is medium-sized. The genes are TRDV2 and TRDJ1, with 13 bases fitting TRDD3. With 0 bases clipped from V and 0 bases from J, the junction kept 6 bases outside the gene matches. Germline CDR1 is GEAIGNYY and CDR2 is EKD. This CDR3 has 18 residues. The CDR3 reads CACDTVLGDTRYTDKLIF. Here the CDR3 DNA reads TGTGCCTGTGACACCGTACTGGGGGATACGCGGTACACCGATAAACTCATCTTT.

This clone was seen a handful of times. A read error is likely here: a far larger clone is one base away. At the DNA level, this CDR3 is encoded by other sequences in the same sample as well. V is TRDV2 and J is TRDJ3, with D unresolved. Germline values: CDR1 GEAIGNYY, CDR2 EKD. The length of the CDR3 is 13 residues. CDR3 sequence reads: CACDTWDTRQMFF. CDR3 sequence (DNA): TGTGCCTGTGACACCTGGGACACCCGGCAGATGTTTTTC.